Each of the 27 T cell receptor beta chains below was sequenced from the same sample in a study of T cells expressing NK-cell markers. Following a re-call of the 5' RACE reads, TCRdb has one entry per CDR3 protein and lacks DNA. The sample yields about 460,000 distinct CDR3 sequences, of which the top ten take up 1.4%. Input material: blood T cells: a sorted CD56 or NKG2C T cell subset, CD4+ or CD8+ T cells, or bulk PBMC T cells (not recorded which). The receptor set was obtained from a woman between 50 and 59 years old in good health.

This sequence joins TRBV6-1 and TRBJ2-1. The CDR3 runs 13 residues. From germline, CDR1 is MNHNS and CDR2 SASEGT. CDR3 region: CASSGRSYNEQFF.

The chain joins TRBV4-1 to TRBJ1-1. This CDR3 is built from 12 residues. Per the germline V gene, CDR1 is MGHRA and CDR2 is YSYEKL. The CDR3 spells CASSQGTGEAFF.

This chain links TRBV20-1 with TRBJ2-2. Germline-derived CDR1 and CDR2 are DFQATT and SNEGSKA (reference sequence). The CDR3 is made up of 14 amino acids. The CDR3 region is CSAASVYSTGELFF.

The rearrangement joins TRBV12-3 or TRBV12-4 to TRBJ2-7; TCRdb picks TRBD1, but there is no DNA to check that call. The CDR3 contains 15 residues. This CDR3 reads CASTPSGHPNYEQYF.

The chain is built from TRBV29-1 and TRBJ2-3; TCRdb designates TRBD2, a call that cannot be tested without DNA. There are 13 residues in the CDR3. CDR1 is SQVTM and CDR2 is ANQGSEA in the germline V gene. CDR3 residues: CSSGSGGPDTQYF.

The J gene is TRBJ2-1, the V gene TRBV5-1; TCRdb indicates TRBD2, and absent DNA this call remains unverified. Germline V gives CDR1 SGHRS, CDR2 YFSETQ. This CDR3 contains 16 residues. The CDR3 sequence: CASSSGLAGGYNEQFF.

The rearrangement links TRBV6-2 or TRBV6-3 to TRBJ1-5; there is no DNA to check the TCRdb D call of TRBD1. The germline CDR1 and CDR2 sequences are MNHEY and SVGEGT. This CDR3 is built from 13 residues. This chain's CDR3 is CASKEGQGLAQHF.

The V gene is TRBV12-3 or TRBV12-4, the J gene TRBJ2-4; TCRdb gives TRBD2 as the D gene, but with no DNA this cannot be confirmed. CDR3 length: 14 amino acids. The CDR3 region is CASSSQGGLNIQYF.

The rearrangement joins TRBV4-1 to TRBJ2-1; TCRdb picks TRBD2, but there is no DNA to check that call. The CDR3 has 15 amino acids. Germline V gene lookup returns CDR1 MGHRA and CDR2 YSYEKL. The chain's CDR3 is CASSQRGLAVNEQFF.

This sequence joins TRBV20-1 and TRBJ2-5; TCRdb designates TRBD1, a call that cannot be tested without DNA. The length of the CDR3 is 12 residues. Per germline, CDR1 DFQATT and CDR2 SNEGSKA (reference sequence). The CDR3 spells CSYRTGQETQYF.

This sequence joins TRBV25-1 and TRBJ2-5; the D call of TRBD2 rests on TCRdb alone, since no DNA is present to check it. CDR3 length: 16 residues. Germline V CDR1 and CDR2: MGHDK, SYGVNS. CDR3 amino acids: CASSVASGSPRESQYF.

The V and J genes are TRBV5-1 and TRBJ1-1; TCRdb gives TRBD1 as the D gene, but with no DNA this cannot be confirmed. Germline CDR1 reads SGHRS; CDR2 reads YFSETQ. CDR3 length: 15 amino acids. The CDR3 loop reads CASSTDRGRDTEAFF.

This sequence joins TRBV25-1 and TRBJ2-2; TCRdb outputs TRBD1, but without DNA this stays unchecked. CDR3 size: 17 residues. Germline-derived CDR1 and CDR2 are MGHDK and SYGVNS. CDR3 loop: CASSDTGTGGHAGELFF.

The chain is built from TRBV24-1 and TRBJ2-7. The CDR3 length is 13 residues. CDR1 and CDR2 from the germline V gene are KGHDR and SFDVKD. CDR3 protein: CATSGIKSYEQYF.

V usage is TRBV15 and J usage is TRBJ2-7; lacking DNA, the TRBD1 call made by TCRdb goes unchecked. Germline CDR1 LNHNV, CDR2 YYDKDF (reference sequence). The CDR3 runs to 14 residues. The CDR3 loop reads CATSRDPGVYEQYF.

The V gene is TRBV20-1, the J gene TRBJ2-1; TCRdb names TRBD1, which stays unverified in the absence of DNA. Germline V gene lookup returns CDR1 DFQATT and CDR2 SNEGSKA (reference sequence). This CDR3 spans 12 amino acids. The CDR3 protein is CSALRPRHEQFF.

The chain has TRBV11-2 and TRBJ1-1; TCRdb's D gene call, TRBD1, goes unchecked for lack of DNA. This CDR3 comprises 17 residues. Germline V lookup: CDR1 SGHAT, CDR2 FQNNGV. This CDR3 reads CASSFARTGGLNTEAFF.

The rearrangement joins TRBV20-1 to TRBJ2-2; TCRdb lists TRBD2, though no DNA is available to test this call. This CDR3 comprises 14 residues. Germline V lookup: CDR1 DFQATT, CDR2 SNEGSKA (reference sequence). This chain's CDR3 is CSATGPEGTGELFF.

This sequence joins TRBV4-1 and TRBJ2-2; TCRdb gives TRBD2 as the D gene, but with no DNA this cannot be confirmed. The length of the CDR3 is 17 residues. Germline CDR1 reads MGHRA; CDR2 reads YSYEKL. CDR3 amino acids: CASSQAQLAGDTGELFF.

The gene calls are TRBV5-1 and TRBJ2-1; TCRdb returns TRBD2, unconfirmable since there is no DNA. Germline V gene sequence: CDR1 SGHRS, CDR2 YFSETQ. The CDR3 length is 15 residues. CDR3 in amino acids: CASSPLTSGRLEQFF.

The CDR3 region is CASSYGLGNEKLFF. The chain has TRBV6-5 and TRBJ1-4. The CDR3 contains 14 residues. Germline CDR1 MNHEY, CDR2 SVGAGI.

The genes are TRBV25-1 and TRBJ1-1; no DNA is available, so the TRBD1 call from TCRdb remains unchecked. This CDR3 has 15 amino acids. Germline CDR1 reads MGHDK; CDR2 reads SYGVNS. The CDR3 is CASSESRDLNTEAFF.

The chain uses TRBV20-1 and TRBJ2-5; TCRdb returns TRBD1, unconfirmable since there is no DNA. The V gene's germline CDR1 is DFQATT and CDR2 SNEGSKA (reference sequence). The CDR3 length is 14 residues. The CDR3 loop is CSARETGGRWTQYF.

The genes are TRBV25-1 and TRBJ2-1; TCRdb selects TRBD2, and the lack of DNA leaves this call unchecked. Germline V gene data show CDR1 as MGHDK and CDR2 as SYGVNS. This CDR3 contains 19 residues. CDR3 sequence reads: CASSIGRTRARRAGGGQFF.

The chain uses TRBV5-1 and TRBJ2-1. Germline loops: CDR1 SGHRS, CDR2 YFSETQ. This CDR3 has 12 residues. CDR3: CASSLASGMQFF.

The chain uses TRBV24-1 and TRBJ2-1; the TRBD1 assignment by TCRdb is unverifiable without DNA. This CDR3 has 16 residues. Germline V gene data show CDR1 as KGHDR and CDR2 as SFDVKD. The CDR3 is CATSDLTGQGIHEQFF.

The chain combines TRBV7-2 with TRBJ2-3. Germline assignment: CDR1 SGHTA and CDR2 FQGNSA. CDR3 length: 14 amino acids. CDR3 sequence reads: CASSLESSTDTQYF.